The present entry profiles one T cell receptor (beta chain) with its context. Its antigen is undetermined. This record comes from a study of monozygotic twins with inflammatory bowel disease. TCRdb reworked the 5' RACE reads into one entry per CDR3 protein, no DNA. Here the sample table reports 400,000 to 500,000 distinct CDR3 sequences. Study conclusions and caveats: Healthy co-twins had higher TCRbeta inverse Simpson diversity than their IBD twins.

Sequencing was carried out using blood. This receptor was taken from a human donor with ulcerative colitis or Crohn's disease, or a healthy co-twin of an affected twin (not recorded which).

The chain's CDR3 is CASSPQGGETQYF. V usage is TRBV7-2 and J usage is TRBJ2-5; the TCRdb D gene call, TRBD1, has no DNA to confirm it. This CDR3 is built from 13 residues. Per germline, CDR1 SGHTA and CDR2 FQGNSA.